The next 28 T cell receptor beta chains were all read from a single sample in a study of blood T cells in healthy people across ages (dated by TCRdb to between 2015 and 2017). Libraries came from 5' RACE. The run used an Illumina HiSeq 2500. The second PCR ran for about 7 to 11 cycles and used a J-beta primer mix along with a sample-barcoded 5' primer. Using fastp trimming at Q25 and MiXCR clonotype assembly, TCRdb reanalyzed the public sequencing data and kept in-frame beta chains. Every entry covers one CDR3 protein and lists the most common genes and DNA from its rows. In all, the sample holds over 300,000 distinct CDR3 sequences, and about 55% of those were seen once. The ten biggest clones cover under 65% of the sample. Material for sequencing was blood. These receptor sequences come from a man aged 55 to 70 in good health.

The genes are TRBV7-2 and TRBJ1-4, with D perhaps TRBD1 (5 bases). Trimming left V 5 bases short and J 3 bases short, with 10 bases between. The CDR3 extends over 14 amino acids. Germline V gives CDR1 SGHTA, CDR2 FQGNSA. CDR3: CASSVAGPNEKLFF. The CDR3 bases are TGTGCCAGCAGCGTGGCAGGGCCTAATGAAAAACTGTTTTTT.

This clonotype occurred many times. The chain combines TRBV29-1 with TRBJ2-3, with TRBD1 matching 11 bases. The CDR3 is 13 residues long. Germline lookup yields CDR1 SQVTM and CDR2 ANQGSEA. The trim removed 4 bases at V and 6 bases at J, leaving 3 bases unmatched. The CDR3 region has the DNA TGCAGCGTTGGGGACAGGGGGTTTGATACGCAGTATTTT. It yields the protein CSVGDRGFDTQYF.

J is TRBJ2-3 and V is TRBV19, with D perhaps TRBD1 (6 bases). This CDR3 comprises 15 residues. Germline CDR1 and CDR2: LNHDA and SQIVND (reference sequence). V lost 7 bases, J lost 5 bases, and 19 bases lay in between. Here the CDR3 reads CASNQTAGTQDTQYF. The CDR3 bases are TGTGCCAGTAACCAGACAGCAGGGACACAAGATACGCAGTATTTT.

The chain joins TRBV2 to TRBJ2-3, with D possibly TRBD1 on 6 matching bases. This CDR3 has 16 amino acids. Germline assignment: CDR1 SNHLY and CDR2 FYNNEI. Trimming left V 0 bases short and J 9 bases short, with 19 bases between. The CDR3: CASSEAPIYRDITQYF. CDR3 sequence (DNA): TGTGCCAGCAGTGAAGCACCAATCTACCGGGACATAACGCAGTATTTT.

This clonotype was detected only a few times. The gene calls are TRBV5-1 and TRBJ2-3; D may match TRBD1 or TRBD2 (6 bases each). V dropped 4 bases and J dropped 6 bases, with 18 bases sitting between them. Germline CDR1 reads SGHRS; CDR2 reads YFSETQ. The CDR3 covers 15 residues. As DNA, the CDR3 is TGCGCCAGCAGCCGCGGTGGAGGGGGGCCGGATACGCAGTATTTT. It translates to CASSRGGGGPDTQYF.

V and J are TRBV19 and TRBJ2-1; 8 bases line up with TRBD1. The DNA end is a closer match to TRBJ2-7, so the J assignment may be wrong. This CDR3 is 16 amino acids long. CDR1 is LNHDA and CDR2 is SQIVND in the germline V gene (reference sequence). CDR3 amino acids: CASSIMQGTGPYEQYF. For the CDR3, the DNA is TGTGCCAGTAGTATAATGCAAGGGACAGGACCCTACGAGCAGTACTTC.

The rearrangement uses TRBV5-1 and TRBJ2-2; D may correspond to TRBD1 or TRBD2 (5 bases each). V was pared by 4 bases and J by 0 bases, with 10 bases between. Germline lookup yields CDR1 SGHRS and CDR2 YFSETQ. This CDR3 spans 15 amino acids. The CDR3 reads CASSPGTANTGELFF. The CDR3 DNA follows: TGCGCCAGCAGCCCCGGGACGGCGAACACCGGGGAGCTGTTTTTT. Full variable domain (outside the CDR3, taken from reference TRBV5-1 and TRBJ2-2): KAGVTQTPRYLIKTRGQQVTLSCSPISGHRSVSWYQQTPGQGLQFLFEYFSETQRNKGNFPGRFSGRQFSNSRSEMNVSTLELGDSALYLCASSPGTANTGELFFGEGSRLTVL.

The J gene is TRBJ2-5, the V gene TRBV9; no reliable D call. The J call may be faulty, since TRBJ2-7 better matches the DNA end. Germline lookup yields CDR1 SGDLS and CDR2 YYNGEE. The CDR3 loop spans 14 amino acids. The CDR3 spells CASSVGVGIYEQYF. The CDR3, as DNA: TGTGCCAGCAGCGTAGGAGTAGGAATTTACGAGCAGTACTTC.

The J gene is TRBJ2-1, the V gene TRBV11-2; D may be TRBD1 (6 bases). Germline V gene data show CDR1 as SGHAT and CDR2 as FQNNGV. This CDR3 spans 17 amino acids. V was shortened by 0 bases and J by 0 bases, with 12 bases between the two germline ends. Here the CDR3 DNA reads TGTGCCAGCAGCTTAGATGCTTGGACAGTCTCCTACAATGAGCAGTTCTTC. Translation: CASSLDAWTVSYNEQFF.

The chain recombines TRBV27 with TRBJ1-6; D call uncertain. V lost 5 bases and J lost 7, with 9 bases in between. The germline V gene encodes CDR1 MNHEY and CDR2 SMNVEV (reference sequence). The CDR3 covers 13 residues. The CDR3 DNA follows: TGTGCCAGCAGTATGTGGACGAATTCACCCCTCCACTTT. Translating it yields CASSMWTNSPLHF.

The V and J genes are TRBV28 and TRBJ2-5; 9 bases fit TRBD2. The J call may be wrong; the DNA end is better matched by TRBJ2-7. The V gene's germline CDR1 is MDHEN and CDR2 SYDVKM. This CDR3 is built from 16 residues. The CDR3 DNA sequence: TGTGCCAGCAGTTTAATCGGCGGGAGGGGAGCGGTCGAGCAGTACTTC. This sequence encodes CASSLIGGRGAVEQYF.

This clonotype has just a few counts. This chain uses TRBV7-2 with TRBJ2-5; 10 nucleotides line up with TRBD2. This CDR3 region has 13 residues. Trimming cost V 5 bases and J 5 bases; bases outside gene matches: 2. Germline V gives CDR1 SGHTA, CDR2 FQGNSA. The CDR3 DNA sequence: TGTGCCAGCAGCGTTAGCGGGGGGGAGACCCAGTACTTC. It is translated as CASSVSGGETQYF.

The chain links TRBV12-3 or TRBV12-4 to TRBJ1-5, with D possibly being TRBD1 (6 bases). V dropped 6 bases and J dropped 2 bases, with 11 bases sitting between them. The CDR3 is 14 residues long. The CDR3 protein is CASSKAGGNQPQHF. The DNA for the CDR3 is TGTGCCAGCAGCAAGGCAGGGGGCAATCAGCCCCAGCATTTT.

V is TRBV5-1 and J is TRBJ2-7; TRBD2 might be the D (6 bases). Germline CDR1 and CDR2: SGHRS and YFSETQ. This CDR3 has 14 amino acids. V gave up 1 base and J gave up 0 bases, with 8 bases separating them. The CDR3 sequence: CASSLKGGSYEQYF. CDR3 coding DNA: TGCGCCAGCAGCTTGAAGGGAGGCTCCTACGAGCAGTACTTC.

J is TRBJ2-3 and V is TRBV4-3; 7 nucleotides align to TRBD1. The CDR3 contains 16 residues. Per the germline V gene, CDR1 is LGHNA and CDR2 is YSLEER. The trim removed 2 bases at V and 0 bases at J, leaving 5 bases unmatched. The CDR3 coding sequence is TGCGCCAGCAGCCAAAAAGGACAGGAAAGCACAGATACGCAGTATTTT. It specifies CASSQKGQESTDTQYF.

The V and J genes are TRBV4-3 and TRBJ2-1, with 7 bases identical to TRBD1. The CDR3 sequence is 16 residues long. V lost 4 bases to trimming and J lost 7 bases; unmatched junction nucleotides: 13. Germline-derived CDR1 and CDR2 are LGHNA and YSLEER. The DNA for the CDR3 is TGCGCCAGCAGCCGGTTAGGGGGCGTGGCGGCGAATGAGCAGTTCTTC. Its translation: CASSRLGGVAANEQFF.

The CDR3 sequence: CASSEAGGGSRQETQYF. The CDR3 DNA is TGTGCCAGCAGTGAAGCCGGGGGCGGCAGCCGTCAAGAGACCCAGTACTTC. The chain uses TRBV6-1 and TRBJ2-5; D may be TRBD1 or TRBD2 (6 bases each). The CDR3 loop spans 17 amino acids. The germline V and J ends were trimmed by 0 bases and 2 bases, with 16 bases remaining between them. CDR1 and CDR2 from the germline V gene are MNHNS and SASEGT.

The chain carries TRBV18 and TRBJ2-5; D is unclear. The CDR3 runs 13 residues. Germline V lookup: CDR1 KGHSH, CDR2 LQKENI. V lost 0 bases and J lost 4, with 6 bases in between. The CDR3 spells CASSPPSSETQYF. The CDR3 region has the DNA TGTGCCAGCTCACCACCGTCTTCAGAGACCCAGTACTTC.

This clonotype was seen more than once but under ten times. V usage is TRBV6-2 or TRBV6-3 and J usage is TRBJ2-7; TRBD2 might be the D (6 bases). From germline, CDR1 is MNHEY and CDR2 SVGEGT. CDR3 length: 13 amino acids. The ends were cut back, 6 bases at V and 4 bases at J, with 13 bases in the middle. The CDR3 DNA sequence: TGTGCCAGCAGCCCAACTAGCTATTACGAGCAGTACTTC. Translation gives CASSPTSYYEQYF.

V usage is TRBV10-3 and J usage is TRBJ2-6, with 8 nucleotides matching TRBD1. Germline V gene lookup returns CDR1 ENHRY and CDR2 SYGVKD. V dropped 6 bases and J dropped 0; count of bases not matched to a gene: 1. The CDR3 is made up of 15 amino acids. The CDR3 sequence: CAIRGQVSGANVLTF. Written as DNA, the CDR3 is TGTGCCATCAGGGGACAGGTCTCTGGGGCCAACGTCCTGACTTTC.

The chain employs TRBV18 and TRBJ2-1; 12 bases align to TRBD2. The CDR3 is 16 residues long. The ends lost 6 bases at V and 7 bases at J; junction bases unmatched: 10. Germline-derived CDR1 and CDR2 are KGHSH and LQKENI. This chain's CDR3 is CASSPSGGAGINEQFF. CDR3 sequence (DNA): TGTGCCAGCTCTCCTAGCGGGGGGGCCGGAATTAATGAGCAGTTCTTC.

This chain joins TRBV7-9 and TRBJ2-1; maybe TRBD2 (6 bases). The germline gives CDR1 SEHNR, CDR2 FQNEAQ (reference sequence). V was clipped by 8 bases and J by 6 bases, with 20 bases between them. The CDR3 covers 15 residues. This CDR3 reads CASEVVRDSSNEQFF. The CDR3 DNA reads as TGTGCCAGCGAGGTTGTTCGGGACTCATCCAATGAGCAGTTCTTC.

This clonotype showed up just once. At one of its ends the junction is not consistent with the germline gene, which may arise from a read error. The chain uses TRBV7-3 and TRBJ2-3; TRBD2 is a possible D gene (6 bases). CDR3 length equals 13 residues. Per the germline V gene, CDR1 is SGHTA and CDR2 is FQGTGA. CDR3 residues: CTSGSWDTDTQYF. In DNA form, the CDR3 reads TGTACCAGCGGGTCATGGGATACAGATACGCAGTATTTT.

This chain links TRBV3-1 with TRBJ2-7, with a weak D call TRBD2 (6 bases). There are 14 residues in the CDR3. Trimming left V 5 bases short and J 2 bases short, with 13 bases between. Germline lookup yields CDR1 LGHDT and CDR2 YNNKEL (reference sequence). As DNA, the CDR3 is TGTGCCAGCAGCGGAACAGGCGGGGCCTACGAGCAGTACTTC. It is translated as CASSGTGGAYEQYF.

The J gene is TRBJ1-6, the V gene TRBV6-5, with D unresolved. CDR1 and CDR2 from the germline V gene are MNHEY and SVGAGI. The V end lost 5 bases, the J end lost 9 bases, and 17 bases lay between the germline ends. The CDR3 sequence is 15 residues long. The CDR3 is CASSTGRAGGSPLHF. The DNA for the CDR3 is TGTGCCAGCAGTACCGGGAGGGCCGGAGGTTCACCCCTCCACTTT.

This clonotype was observed a handful of times. This chain uses TRBV6-5 with TRBJ2-7; TRBD2 matches at 7 bases. J was trimmed by 2 bases and V by 11 bases; bases with no gene match: 9. The CDR3 runs 13 residues. CDR1 is MNHEY and CDR2 is SVGAGI in the germline V gene. The CDR3 sequence: CARLGGYTYEQYF. CDR3 in DNA: TGTGCCCGCCTGGGGGGGTATACCTACGAGCAGTACTTC.

This clonotype was seen a handful of times. CDR3 sequence: CSASPGANVLTF. Here the CDR3 DNA reads TGCAGTGCTAGTCCTGGGGCCAACGTCCTGACTTTC. This chain uses TRBV20-1 with TRBJ2-6, with D unclear. V dropped 3 bases and J dropped 2 bases, with 2 bases sitting between them. This CDR3 has 12 amino acids. CDR1 DFQATT and CDR2 SNEGSKA come from the germline V gene (reference sequence).

Notes on this clonotype: A much bigger clone sits one base away, suggesting this may be a read error. V gene TRBV3-1 combines with J gene TRBJ2-5, with no clear D. This CDR3 contains 14 residues. Germline loops: CDR1 LGHDT, CDR2 YNNKEL (reference sequence). Trimming cost V 0 bases and J 11 bases, with 16 bases left between them. The CDR3 protein is CASSQDGLHNEQYF. The DNA for the CDR3 is TGTGCCAGCAGCCAAGATGGGCTACACAATGAGCAGTACTTC.